This T cell receptor (beta chain) derives from a study of OX40 agonist ivuxolimab in advanced cancers. The overall study: Every 2 weeks, ivuxolimab was infused into the patients intravenously at between 0.01 and 10 mg/kg. Therapy given before enrollment (anti-PD-1, anti-PD-L1 or anti-CTLA-4) was allowed, and 40% had some. One hepatocellular carcinoma and two cutaneous melanoma patients partially responded. General study findings and limits: Fewer expanded clones were found on average in CD4+ than in CD8+ T cells.

The data were produced by immunoSEQ multiplex PCR, yet TCRdb's version contains in-frame clones alone and is incomplete. The sample has around 80,000 clones, about 87% seen once; the top ten hold under 3%. Germline lookup yields CDR1 MNHNS and CDR2 SASEGT. Trimming removed 5 bases at V and 5 bases at J, with 12 bases between. This CDR3 is 13 amino acids long. Regarding this clone: Antigen specificity is unknown.

The material was CD4+ or CD8+ T cells sorted from blood, obtained in a trial of the OX40 agonist ivuxolimab. This rearrangement joins TRBV6-1 to TRBJ1-1; no firm D call. The clonotype comes from an adult with an advanced solid tumor such as melanoma, head and neck, liver or kidney cancer. CDR3 in amino acids: CASSWDSGTEAFF. The DNA of the CDR3 is TGTGCCAGCAGTTGGGATTCGGGAACTGAAGCTTTCTTT.